Each of the 18 T cell receptor beta chains below was sequenced from the same sample in a study of vaccination and CD4 T cells after COVID-19. With the Oncomine TCR Beta short-read assay, DNA from cultured CD4+ T cells was sequenced. TCRdb used MiXCR to reprocess the PCR reads, holding one entry per CDR3 protein. The data show more than 12,000 distinct CDR3 sequences, 26% seen once. These receptors have no identified antigens. The treatment: approximately 10-day PBMC culture with coronavirus spike peptide pools or control peptides (ViraFEST assay). Sequencing was performed on cultured CD4+ T cells from blood. These receptors all stem from a human donor with COVID-19.

This clonotype has just a few counts. The CDR3 coding sequence is TGTGCCAGCAGCCCCGGGGAGGGCCGGGGCTACACCTTC. Translating it yields CASSPGEGRGYTF. V gene TRBV7-3 combines with J gene TRBJ1-2; D ambiguous. CDR3 length: 13 amino acids. Germline loops: CDR1 SGHTA, CDR2 FQGTGA. V lost 5 bases, J lost 8 bases, and 15 bases lay in between. The full variable domain, in which reference TRBV7-3 and TRBJ1-2 provide the parts outside the CDR3, is GAGVSQTPSNKVTEKGKYVELRCDPISGHTALYWYRQSLGQGPEFLIYFQGTGAADDSGLPNDRFFAVRPEGSVSTLKIQRTERGDSAVYLCASSPGEGRGYTFGSGTRLTVV.

This clonotype was observed a handful of times. This chain uses TRBV12-3 or TRBV12-4 with TRBJ1-2; D is uncertain. The CDR3 is made up of 12 amino acids. Trimming left V 1 base short and J 7 bases short, with 7 bases between. Here the CDR3 DNA reads TGTGCCAGCAGTTTAGGGGATTCTGGCTACACCTTC. This gives the protein CASSLGDSGYTF.

The rearrangement links TRBV11-2 to TRBJ2-5; no clear D. CDR1 and CDR2 from the germline V gene are SGHAT and FQNNGV. V was shortened by 6 bases and J by 1 base, with 9 bases between the two germline ends. The CDR3 sequence is 13 residues long. The CDR3 region is CASRPYTQETQYF. In DNA, the CDR3 is TGTGCCAGCAGGCCATACACCCAAGAGACCCAGTACTTC.

This clonotype has more than one count but fewer than ten. The chain uses TRBV19 and TRBJ1-1, with 7 positions matching TRBD1. Germline V gene sequence: CDR1 LNHDA, CDR2 SQIVND (reference sequence). This CDR3 contains 15 residues. V shed 0 bases and J 9 bases; nucleotides not matched to a gene: 10. This CDR3 is CASSIDGSGRGQAFF. CDR3 nucleotide sequence: TGTGCCAGTAGTATAGATGGGTCTGGTAGGGGGCAAGCTTTCTTT.

The chain uses TRBV20-1 and TRBJ2-1; D unclear. This CDR3 has 15 residues. The V gene's germline CDR1 is DFQATT and CDR2 SNEGSKA (reference sequence). Trimming took 1 base from V and 0 from J, leaving 10 bases between them. Written as DNA, the CDR3 is TGCAGTGCTAGAGGGCCCGGGTTCTCCTACAATGAGCAGTTCTTC. It is translated as CSARGPGFSYNEQFF.

The chain recombines TRBV20-1 with TRBJ2-7, with 8 bases identical to TRBD2. The V gene's germline CDR1 is DFQATT and CDR2 SNEGSKA (reference sequence). V dropped 3 bases and J dropped 3; count of bases not matched to a gene: 7. This CDR3 comprises 14 residues. CDR3 coding DNA: TGCAGTGCTAGGGGCGGGGGGCCTATCTACGAGCAGTACTTC. It specifies CSARGGGPIYEQYF.

The chain combines TRBV6-2 or TRBV6-3 with TRBJ1-6; no firm D call. In germline, CDR1 is MNHEY, CDR2 SVGEGT. V lost 4 bases, J lost 7 bases, and 5 bases lay in between. This CDR3 spans 12 amino acids. CDR3 sequence reads: CASSLLNSPLHF. CDR3 sequence (DNA): TGTGCCAGCAGTTTACTCAATTCACCCCTCCACTTT.

This clonotype is categorized as medium-sized. V usage is TRBV6-5 and J usage is TRBJ1-2, with D possibly being TRBD1 (6 bases). The CDR3 has 16 amino acids. The V and J ends lost 4 bases and 2 bases respectively, with 17 bases between them. The germline CDR1 and CDR2 sequences are MNHEY and SVGAGI. The chain's CDR3 is CASSSPDQQGNYGYTF. In DNA form, the CDR3 reads TGTGCCAGCAGTTCGCCCGATCAACAGGGAAACTATGGCTACACCTTC.

This clonotype was seen only a few times. The rearrangement joins TRBV6-5 to TRBJ1-6, with TRBD1 matching 7 bases. With V trimmed by 4 bases and J by 7 bases, 4 bases remained unmatched. The CDR3 is 14 amino acids. Germline-derived CDR1 and CDR2 are MNHEY and SVGAGI. The CDR3 here is CASSSGGLNSPLHF. The CDR3 bases are TGTGCCAGCAGTTCAGGGGGACTAAATTCACCCCTCCACTTT.

This clonotype has just a few counts. V gene TRBV27 combines with J gene TRBJ2-7, with TRBD1 as a possible D gene (5 bases). The CDR3 is 12 residues long. V shed 10 bases and J shed 6 bases, with 16 bases lying between them. Looked up from germline, CDR1 is MNHEY and CDR2 is SMNVEV (reference sequence). CDR3 amino acids: CATRQKASEQYF. As DNA, the CDR3 is TGTGCCACCAGACAGAAGGCCTCCGAGCAGTACTTC.

The rearrangement uses TRBV7-2 and TRBJ1-2; D gene unclear. Trimming stripped 1 base from V and 2 bases from J, with 8 bases between. Germline loops: CDR1 SGHTA, CDR2 FQGNSA. There are 14 residues in the CDR3. The CDR3 DNA reads as TGTGCCAGCAGCTTAGGGGCAAGGAACTATGGCTACACCTTC. Translated, it gives CASSLGARNYGYTF.

The chain employs TRBV6-5 and TRBJ2-1; weak D call: TRBD1 (6 bases). Germline CDR1 is MNHEY and CDR2 is SVGAGI. This CDR3 has 11 residues. V shed 4 bases and J shed 11 bases, with 9 bases lying between them. For the CDR3, the DNA is TGTGCCAGCAGTTGGGGGACAAAGCAGTTCTTC. This translates into CASSWGTKQFF.

The sample holds a few counts of this clonotype. This chain connects TRBV20-1 to TRBJ2-7, with TRBD1 matching over 7 bases. The CDR3 extends over 12 amino acids. V was pared by 4 bases and J by 6 bases, with 6 bases of the junction left unmatched. CDR1 and CDR2 (germline): DFQATT, SNEGSKA (reference sequence). CDR3 nucleotide sequence: TGCAGTGCTATACGGGACAGTGGCGAGCAGTACTTC. This encodes CSAIRDSGEQYF.

The chain couples TRBV6-2 or TRBV6-3 to TRBJ2-7, with D possibly TRBD1 on 6 matching bases. The germline CDR1 and CDR2 sequences are MNHEY and SVGEGT. V lost 7 bases to trimming and J lost 7 bases, with 20 bases between them. This CDR3 is built from 14 residues. CDR3: CASTLRAGVVEQYF. The CDR3 DNA reads as TGTGCCAGCACTTTACGGGCAGGGGTTGTGGAGCAGTACTTC.

This clonotype was observed a few times. The V and J genes are TRBV7-2 and TRBJ2-7, with D unclear. CDR3 size: 14 residues. The V gene's germline CDR1 is SGHTA and CDR2 FQGNSA. The V end was cut by 3 bases, the J end by 2 bases, with 11 bases between. This CDR3 reads CASSFGGSTYEQYF. In DNA, the CDR3 is TGTGCCAGCAGCTTCGGCGGCTCAACCTACGAGCAGTACTTC.

The chain recombines TRBV6-2 or TRBV6-3 with TRBJ1-2; no clear D. Germline V gives CDR1 MNHEY, CDR2 SVGEGT. V gave up 6 bases and J gave up 6 bases, with 5 bases separating them. The CDR3 loop spans 10 amino acids. For the CDR3, the DNA is TGTGCCAGCAGGGATAATGGCTACACCTTC. This translates into CASRDNGYTF.

This clonotype was observed once. V gene TRBV25-1 combines with J gene TRBJ1-1, with 8 bases aligning to TRBD1. Losses at the gene ends were 6 bases for V and 1 base for J; bases not matched to a gene: 10. The CDR3 is 16 amino acids. The germline V gene encodes CDR1 MGHDK and CDR2 SYGVNS. CDR3 region: CASRLTGAGGNTEAFF. CDR3 coding DNA: TGTGCCAGCAGGCTGACAGGGGCAGGTGGGAACACTGAAGCTTTCTTT.

This clonotype came up once. This chain links TRBV5-1 with TRBJ1-1; D gene unclear. CDR1 SGHRS and CDR2 YFSETQ come from the germline V gene. There are 13 residues in the CDR3. Trimming took off 4 bases at V and 1 base at J, with 8 bases between the two ends. CDR3 sequence reads: CASSRDKNTEAFF. Written as DNA, the CDR3 is TGCGCCAGCAGCAGAGACAAGAACACTGAAGCTTTCTTT.